The present entry profiles one TCR beta chain with its context. This entry belongs to a study of early stage breast cancer tumors. Germline assignment: CDR1 SEHNR and CDR2 FQNEAQ (reference sequence). The CDR3 totals 15 residues. V lost 5 bases to trimming and J lost 6 bases; unmatched junction nucleotides: 10. Clones were sequenced by immunoSEQ multiplex PCR, and TCRdb holds only the in-frame ones, with some missing. The profile covers over 20,000 clones, with around 70% appearing a single time and about 9.9% taken by the ten largest. This chain joins TRBV7-9 and TRBJ2-7, with 10 bases lining up with TRBD2. Sequenced input: breast tumor tissue. The receptor's source is a person aged 55 to 70 with breast cancer. The CDR3 region has the DNA TGTGCCAGCAGCCACACACTAGCGGGAAGGATCGAGCAGTACTTC. It is translated as CASSHTLAGRIEQYF.